The T cell receptor (beta chain) under discussion was sequenced for a study of T-cell reconstitution after alpha-beta-depleted transplantation in children. This clonotype has only a few counts. It was with unique molecular identifiers that the TCRbeta library was prepared. TCRdb reprocessed the PCR reads with MiXCR, giving one entry per CDR3 protein. The data contain roughly 490,000 distinct CDR3 sequences, 11% of them singletons. The material was PBMCs, mostly from graft donor cells, obtained 180 days after TCRalphabeta/CD19-depleted stem cell transplant. The TCR comes from a female patient aged 2-9 years who had a stem cell transplant for aplastic anemia, so the T cells may come from the graft donor.

The CDR3, as DNA: TGCGCCAGCAGCCAAGAGATTGGCTTAGCGGGAGATTACAATGAGCAGTTCTTC. Translation gives CASSQEIGLAGDYNEQFF. V usage is TRBV4-3 and J usage is TRBJ2-1; 9 nucleotides line up with TRBD2. The CDR3 is 18 amino acids. Trimming at V came to 0 bases and at J to 4 bases, leaving 10 bases not matched to a gene. CDR1 is LGHNA and CDR2 is YSLEER in the germline V gene.